This T cell receptor (beta chain) was recorded in a study of T cell responses to AZD1222 COVID-19 vaccine. Study in general: Investigators merged groups given second doses at roughly 4 or roughly 12 weeks.

TCRdb's table, derived via immunoSEQ multiplex PCR, lists solely in-frame clones and lacks some. This table holds 120,000 to 150,000 clones, approximately 89% found once. Study-wide findings and caveats: Possibly, clonal diversity was underestimated; donors were largely white British and included more females. Seropositive status at baseline applied to only a handful of AZD1222 recipients. Spike regions recognized by vaccine-associated CD4 TCRs spanned the protein, led by 160-218 and 743-854.

The germline V and J ends were trimmed by 4 bases and 4 bases, with 14 bases remaining between them. Germline-derived CDR1 and CDR2 are SGDLS and YYNGEE. The CDR3 is made up of 15 amino acids. Concerning this clone itself: What it binds is not known.

The sequence came from an adult in good health. Sequencing used peripheral blood, obtained on day 0 of AZD1222 vaccination. The V gene is TRBV9, the J gene TRBJ2-2; a possible D gene is TRBD1 (6 bases). The CDR3 region is CASSPGQSGTGELFF. CDR3 bases: TGTGCCAGCAGCCCAGGACAGTCCGGCACCGGGGAGCTGTTTTTT.